The 10 T cell receptor beta chains reported below all come from one sample, sequenced in a study of blood T cell repertoires in COVID-19. Profiling relied on immunoSEQ multiplex PCR, and the TCRdb table lists in-frame clones only, not all of them. The sample carries around 180,000 clones, 80% recorded once. What was sequenced was peripheral blood. The source of these receptors is a man aged 65 to 79 with active or convalescent COVID-19.

The chain has TRBV6-6 and TRBJ1-2, with TRBD1 as a possible D gene (5 bases). Germline CDR1 MNHNY, CDR2 SVGAGI (reference sequence). V was cut by 8 bases and J by 4 bases, with 14 bases left in between. The CDR3 length is 13 residues. The CDR3 DNA sequence: TGTGCCAGCGCAGGAGGGGCGGGCTATGGCTACACCTTC. It translates to CASAGGAGYGYTF.

This chain links TRBV5-6 with TRBJ2-7; TRBD2 might be the D (6 bases). Trimming pared 0 bases from V and 5 bases from J, leaving 15 bases between. Germline V CDR1 and CDR2: SGHDT, YYEEEE. The CDR3 is 15 amino acids. The CDR3 coding sequence is TGTGCCAGCAGCTTGGCCTGGCGGAGGGACCACGAGCAGTACTTC. Encoded protein: CASSLAWRRDHEQYF.

The chain carries TRBV29-1 and TRBJ1-1; 7 bases line up with TRBD1. With V trimmed by 7 bases and J by 2 bases, 10 bases remained unmatched. Per the germline V gene, CDR1 is SQVTM and CDR2 is ANQGSEA. The CDR3 sequence is 14 residues long. The DNA for the CDR3 is TGCAGCGCTAAAATACAGGGGCTTAACACTGAAGCTTTCTTT. This sequence encodes CSAKIQGLNTEAFF.

The CDR3: CACLTGSNEQFF. DNA for the CDR3: TGTGCCTGTCTTACAGGGTCCAATGAGCAGTTCTTC. The chain combines TRBV30 with TRBJ2-1, with D tentatively TRBD1 (6 bases). The CDR3 is 12 amino acids. V lost 6 bases and J lost 6, with 12 bases in between. The V gene's germline CDR1 is GTSNPN and CDR2 SVGIG (reference sequence).

With regard to this clone: Other DNA sequences in this sample translate to the same CDR3. The chain uses TRBV18 and TRBJ2-2; the match to TRBD2 covers 8 bases. Per the germline V gene, CDR1 is KGHSH and CDR2 is LQKENI. V gave up 3 bases and J gave up 4 bases; unmatched junction bases: 4. The CDR3 is made up of 15 amino acids. The chain's CDR3 is CASSPGLAGTGELFF. In DNA, the CDR3 is TGTGCCAGCTCACCCGGGCTAGCGGGCACCGGGGAGCTGTTTTTT. Full variable domain (outside the CDR3, taken from reference TRBV18 and TRBJ2-2): NAGVMQNPRHLVRRRGQEARLRCSPMKGHSHVYWYRQLPEEGLKFMVYLQKENIIDESGMPKERFSAEFPKEGPSILRIQQVVRGDSAAYFCASSPGLAGTGELFFGEGSRLTVL.

This chain uses TRBV5-6 with TRBJ2-5; tentatively, D is TRBD1 (6 bases). The CDR3 has 13 amino acids. Between the trimmed V and J ends, which lost 2 bases and 2 bases, there was a span of 7 bases. Germline V lookup: CDR1 SGHDT, CDR2 YYEEEE. The chain's CDR3 is CASSLGQQETQYF. The CDR3, as DNA: TGTGCCAGCAGCTTAGGACAGCAAGAGACCCAGTACTTC.

A few counts support this clone. The chain is built from TRBV3-1 (or the pseudogene TRBV3-2) and TRBJ1-2; D is unresolved. Per germline, CDR1 LGHDT and CDR2 YNNKEL (reference sequence). V lost 2 bases to trimming and J lost 3 bases, with 13 bases between them. The CDR3 is 15 residues long. The CDR3 loop reads CASSQLFRVHYGYTF. The CDR3 region has the DNA TGTGCCAGCAGCCAACTTTTTCGGGTCCACTATGGCTACACCTTC.

This clone was picked up one time. V usage is TRBV30 and J usage is TRBJ1-2; the D gene is possibly TRBD1 (6 bases). This CDR3 has 13 amino acids. The V gene lost 3 bases and the J gene lost 5 bases, with 13 bases spanning the gap. The germline V gene has CDR1 GTSNPN and CDR2 SVGIG (reference sequence). CDR3 protein: CAWSRGAGYGYTF. The CDR3, as DNA: TGTGCCTGGAGCAGGGGCGCGGGTTATGGCTACACCTTC.

The chain is built from TRBV5-3 and TRBJ2-2; no clear D. TRBV5-3 belongs to the ORF category, with a function that is uncertain. The CDR3 is made up of 15 amino acids. V lost 2 bases and J 1 base, leaving 9 bases between the germline ends. CDR3 region: CARSFSTENTGELFF. CDR3 nucleotides: TGTGCCAGAAGCTTCTCCACAGAGAACACCGGGGAGCTGTTTTTT.

The J gene is TRBJ2-3, the V gene TRBV20-1; D is unclear. Trimming stripped 6 bases from V and 6 bases from J, with 10 bases between. CDR3 length: 11 amino acids. CDR1 DFQATT and CDR2 SNEGSKA come from the germline V gene (reference sequence). CDR3 region: CSAPRVDTQYF. CDR3 bases: TGCAGTGCCCCCCGAGTGGATACGCAGTATTTT.